This T cell receptor beta chain emerged from a study of T cells and copy number aberrations in small-cell lung cancer (dated by TCRdb to about 2021). The study in broad terms: Whole-exome sequencing of the same tumor regions was paired with TCR repertoire sequencing so that T cell metrics could be related to mutations and copy number aberrations. Tumor TCR data were available for 17 patients, and TCR data from both tumor and normal tissue were available for about 13 patients.

Using multiplexed V- and J-gene primers, the immunoSEQ hsTCRB Kit amplified TCR-beta CDR3 regions from genomic DNA. Unique DNA barcodes were added in a second PCR, and the samples were pooled together with one negative control and one positive control. Pooled TCR-beta libraries were sequenced on an Illumina MiSeq with a 150-cycle paired-end protocol. The authors' pipeline ran thus. Adaptive Biotechnologies processed the raw sequencing data and produced a report containing normalized, annotated TCR-beta repertoires. To compute T-cell density, TCR-beta templates were normalized to usable DNA, with usable DNA estimated through amplification of housekeeping genes. Richness counted unique rearrangements, and clonality was defined as 1 minus Pielou's evenness. In its TCRdb copy, this immuneACCESS table keeps in-frame sequences only and misses some clones. Where compared with another copy, unresolved V genes explain less than half of these, and the others have no known cause. The V and J calls and the clone size are those of that table, but D and trimming were determined from the DNA. The sample table holds 2,400 or so clones, of which approximately 79% were seen once. The ten largest clones capture 5% to 6.5% of the sample.

V and J lose 2 bases and 7 bases, and a span of 9 bases separates them. The cysteine opens and the phenylalanine closes a CDR3 of 13 amino acids. The DNA shown is the 39-base CDR3, in frame from base 1. CDR1 and CDR2, looked up from the germline V gene, are MNHEY and SVGAGI. Donors were patients with limited-stage small-cell lung cancer who underwent surgical resection in Hangzhou, China, between the late 2000s and the early 2020s. All donors were treated with upfront surgery without preoperative chemotherapy or radiotherapy, and immunotherapy was not given to any donor before or after surgery. All 19 patients in the sequenced cohort were smokers or heavy second-hand smokers. Adjacent normal lung was collected at least 2 cm from the tumor margin and was morphologically confirmed by two pathologists to be free of malignant cells. Multi-region TCR-beta sequencing of resected limited-stage small-cell lung cancers and of tumor-adjacent lung tissue was performed to characterize T cell repertoire heterogeneity. The AllPrep DNA/RNA FFPE Kit (Qiagen) was used to extract genomic DNA from FFPE tissue.

Points the paper makes about the study in general: All specimens were formalin-fixed paraffin-embedded tissue, which is known to introduce sequencing artifacts. Tumors had lower T-cell density, richness and clonality than adjacent lung tissue, but the difference in density was not significant. A small sample size, resulting from surgical resection being uncommon in small-cell lung cancer, limited the study, and the findings need validation.

In regard to this clone: No antigen is known for it. No qualities accompany the bases; no much larger clone lies one base away.

Sequencing was carried out using normal tissue next to the tumor. The chain uses TRBV6-5 and TRBJ1-5; the D gene remains uncertain. The receptor's source is a woman aged 45-59 years with small cell lung cancer. The CDR3 has the sequence CASSYGLGQPQHF. The sequenced DNA is TGTGCCAGCAGTTACGGGTTGGGCCAGCCCCAGCATTTT.